The 5 T cell receptor beta chains below all came from one sample that was sequenced in a study of T cell repertoires in cytomegalovirus infection. TCRdb itself ran the reads through MiXCR, one entry per CDR3 protein. Of 900,000 to 950,000 distinct CDR3 sequences in the sample, 30% to 40% were seen once. No antigen is known for these receptors. The sequencing here drew on cultured CD8+ T cells from PBMCs, taken from culture after CMV antigen stimulation. The receptors derive from a human donor in good health (CMV status not recorded). Some clones in this sample may be carry-over from other donors' samples.

The CDR3 DNA is TGTGCCAGCAGCTTAGCCACGGGACCGATCAATTCACCCCTCCACTTT. This encodes CASSLATGPINSPLHF. The chain couples TRBV7-8 to TRBJ1-6; perhaps TRBD1 as D (5 bases). The CDR3 is 16 residues long. The V end was cut by 0 bases, the J end by 7 bases, with 13 bases between. Germline-derived CDR1 and CDR2 are SGHVS and FQNEAQ.

A few counts support this clonotype. In DNA, the CDR3 is TGTGCCAGCAGTCCACCGCTGGGAAAATTGGGAGAGACCCAGTACTTC. Its protein product is CASSPPLGKLGETQYF. The gene calls are TRBV27 and TRBJ2-5, with D hard to call. With 5 bases removed from V and 4 bases from J, the gap between germline ends came to 20 bases. The germline V gene encodes CDR1 MNHEY and CDR2 SMNVEV (reference sequence). The CDR3 is 16 residues long.

This clonotype was observed a few times. The gene calls are TRBV7-9 and TRBJ2-1; D could derive from TRBD1 or TRBD2 (7 bases each). Trimming shortened V by 2 bases and J by 0 bases, and 23 bases separated the two germline ends. CDR1 SEHNR and CDR2 FQNEAQ come from the germline V gene (reference sequence). The CDR3 covers 20 residues. The CDR3 sequence is CASSLRRPPGQRGSYNEQFF. CDR3 nucleotides: TGTGCCAGCAGCTTAAGGCGCCCACCGGGACAGCGGGGCTCCTACAATGAGCAGTTCTTC.

V is TRBV6-5 and J is TRBJ2-3; TRBD2 matches 7 bases. The V gene end was trimmed by 0 bases and the J gene end by 3 bases; junction bases not matched to a gene: 6. The CDR3 has 16 amino acids. Germline CDR1 and CDR2: MNHEY and SVGAGI. The CDR3 DNA is TGTGCCAGCAGTTACTCGAATAGCGGGCCTACAGATACGCAGTATTTT. It codes for CASSYSNSGPTDTQYF.

The sample holds a few counts of this clonotype. The rearrangement joins TRBV9 to TRBJ2-7; TRBD1 agrees at 7 bases. The CDR3 loop spans 14 amino acids. Germline V lookup: CDR1 SGDLS, CDR2 YYNGEE. With V trimmed by 0 bases and J by 2 bases, 2 bases remained unmatched. CDR3 sequence reads: CASSVGDSPYEQYV. The CDR3 DNA sequence: TGTGCCAGCAGCGTAGGGGACAGCCCCTACGAGCAGTACGTC.